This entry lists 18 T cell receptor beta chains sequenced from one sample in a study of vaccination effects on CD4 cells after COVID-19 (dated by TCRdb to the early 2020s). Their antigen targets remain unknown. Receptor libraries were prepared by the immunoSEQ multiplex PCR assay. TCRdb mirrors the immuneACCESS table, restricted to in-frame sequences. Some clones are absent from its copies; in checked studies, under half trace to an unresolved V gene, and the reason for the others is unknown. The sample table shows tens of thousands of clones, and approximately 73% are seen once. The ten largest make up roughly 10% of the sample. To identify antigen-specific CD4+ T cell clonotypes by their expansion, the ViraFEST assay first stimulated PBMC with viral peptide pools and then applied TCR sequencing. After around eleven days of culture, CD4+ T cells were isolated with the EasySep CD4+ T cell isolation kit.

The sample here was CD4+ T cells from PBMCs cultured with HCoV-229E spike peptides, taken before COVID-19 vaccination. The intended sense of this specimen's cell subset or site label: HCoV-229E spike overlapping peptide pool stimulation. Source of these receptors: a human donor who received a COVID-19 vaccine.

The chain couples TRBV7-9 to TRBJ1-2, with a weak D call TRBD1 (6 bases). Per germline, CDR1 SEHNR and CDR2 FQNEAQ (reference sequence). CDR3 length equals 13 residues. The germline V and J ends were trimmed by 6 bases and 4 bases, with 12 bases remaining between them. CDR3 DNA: TGTGCCAGCAGTTCTGGACAGCGCTATGGCTACACCTTC. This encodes CASSSGQRYGYTF.

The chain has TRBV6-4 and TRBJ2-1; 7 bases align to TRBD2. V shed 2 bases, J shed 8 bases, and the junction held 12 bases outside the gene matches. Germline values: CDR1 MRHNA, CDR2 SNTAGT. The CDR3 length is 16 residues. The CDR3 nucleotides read TGTGCCAGCAGTGACAGGTGGGGGAGGGCTTGGGATGAGCAGTTCTTC. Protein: CASSDRWGRAWDEQFF.

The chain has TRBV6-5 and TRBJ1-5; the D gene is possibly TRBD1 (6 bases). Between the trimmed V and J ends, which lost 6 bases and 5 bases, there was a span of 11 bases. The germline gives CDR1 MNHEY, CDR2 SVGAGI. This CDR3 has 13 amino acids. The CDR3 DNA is TGTGCCAGCAGGGGGACACTGGATCAGCCCCAGCATTTT. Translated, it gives CASRGTLDQPQHF.

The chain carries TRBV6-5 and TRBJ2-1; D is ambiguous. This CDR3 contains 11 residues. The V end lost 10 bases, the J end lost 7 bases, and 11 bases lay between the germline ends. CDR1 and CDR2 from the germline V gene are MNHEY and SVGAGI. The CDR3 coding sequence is TGTGCCACCCGGATCATAAATGAGCAGTTCTTC. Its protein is CATRIINEQFF.

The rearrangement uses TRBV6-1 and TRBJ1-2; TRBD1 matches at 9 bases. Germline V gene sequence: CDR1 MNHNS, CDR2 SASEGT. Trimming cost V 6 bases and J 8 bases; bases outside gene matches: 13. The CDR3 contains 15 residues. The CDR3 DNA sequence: TGTGCCAGCAGACAACACAGGGGGCGTATCGGGGGCTACACCTTC. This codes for CASRQHRGRIGGYTF.

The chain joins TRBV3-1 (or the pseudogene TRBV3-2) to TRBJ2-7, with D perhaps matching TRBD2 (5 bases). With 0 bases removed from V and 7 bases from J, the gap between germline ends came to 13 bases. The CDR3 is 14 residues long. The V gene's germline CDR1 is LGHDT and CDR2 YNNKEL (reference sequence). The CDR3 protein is CASSQEGSSMEQYF. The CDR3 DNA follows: TGTGCCAGCAGCCAAGAAGGGAGTTCTATGGAGCAGTACTTC.

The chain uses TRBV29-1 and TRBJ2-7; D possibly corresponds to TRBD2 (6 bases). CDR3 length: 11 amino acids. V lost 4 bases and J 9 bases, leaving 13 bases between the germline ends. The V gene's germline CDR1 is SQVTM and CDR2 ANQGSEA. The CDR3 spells CSVVGSSGQYF. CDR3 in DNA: TGCAGCGTTGTGGGAAGTAGCGGGCAGTACTTC.

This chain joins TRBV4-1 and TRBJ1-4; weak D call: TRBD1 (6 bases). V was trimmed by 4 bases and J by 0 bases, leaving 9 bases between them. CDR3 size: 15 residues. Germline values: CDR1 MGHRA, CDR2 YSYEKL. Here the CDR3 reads CASSLTGTTNEKLFF. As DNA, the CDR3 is TGCGCCAGCAGCCTAACAGGGACAACTAATGAAAAACTGTTTTTT.

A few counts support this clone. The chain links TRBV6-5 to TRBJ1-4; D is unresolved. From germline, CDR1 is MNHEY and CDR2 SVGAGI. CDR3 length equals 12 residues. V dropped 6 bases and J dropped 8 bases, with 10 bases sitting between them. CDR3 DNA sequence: TGTGCCAGCAGCTCCCCGGGGGAAAAACTGTTTTTT. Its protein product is CASSSPGEKLFF.

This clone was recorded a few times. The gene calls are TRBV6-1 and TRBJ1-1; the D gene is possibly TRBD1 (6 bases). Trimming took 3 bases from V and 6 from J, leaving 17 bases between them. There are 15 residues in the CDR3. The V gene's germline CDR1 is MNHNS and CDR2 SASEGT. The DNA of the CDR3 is TGTGCCAGCAGTGATCTCGGGGGGGGCTATTCTGAAGCTTTCTTT. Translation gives CASSDLGGGYSEAFF.

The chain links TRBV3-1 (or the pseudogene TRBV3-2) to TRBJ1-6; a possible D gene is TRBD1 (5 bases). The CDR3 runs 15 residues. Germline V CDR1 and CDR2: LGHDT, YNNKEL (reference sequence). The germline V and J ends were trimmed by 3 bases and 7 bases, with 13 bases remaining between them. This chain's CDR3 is CASSHPGRGNSPLHF. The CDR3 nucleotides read TGTGCCAGCAGCCACCCGGGACGGGGAAATTCACCCCTCCACTTT.

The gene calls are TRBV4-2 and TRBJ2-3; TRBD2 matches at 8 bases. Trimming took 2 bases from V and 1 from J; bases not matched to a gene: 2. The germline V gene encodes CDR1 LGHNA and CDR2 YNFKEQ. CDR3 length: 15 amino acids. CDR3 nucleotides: TGTGCCAGCAGCCAAATGACTAGCGGCACAGATACGCAGTATTTT. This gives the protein CASSQMTSGTDTQYF.

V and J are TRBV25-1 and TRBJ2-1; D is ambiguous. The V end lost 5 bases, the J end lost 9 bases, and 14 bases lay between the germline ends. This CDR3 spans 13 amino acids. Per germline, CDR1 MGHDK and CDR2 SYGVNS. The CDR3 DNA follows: TGTGCCAGCAGTCGGACGGGTGAAGGTGAGCAGTTCTTC. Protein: CASSRTGEGEQFF.

The CDR3 DNA follows: TGTGCCAGTAGACTAGCGGGAGGGGACGGGGAGCTGTTTTTT. Its protein product is CASRLAGGDGELFF. J is TRBJ2-2 and V is TRBV19; 13 bases match TRBD2. The J segment lost 7 bases and the V segment lost 6 bases, leaving 2 bases of the junction unmatched. The CDR3 length is 14 residues. Germline assignment: CDR1 LNHDA and CDR2 SQIVND (reference sequence).

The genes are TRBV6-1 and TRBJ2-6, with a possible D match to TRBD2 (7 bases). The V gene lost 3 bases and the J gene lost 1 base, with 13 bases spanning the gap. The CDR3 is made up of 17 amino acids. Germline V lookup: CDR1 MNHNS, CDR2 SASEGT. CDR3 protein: CASSDRGGGSGANVLTF. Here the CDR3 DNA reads TGTGCCAGCAGTGACCGGGGAGGGGGATCTGGGGCCAACGTCCTGACTTTC.

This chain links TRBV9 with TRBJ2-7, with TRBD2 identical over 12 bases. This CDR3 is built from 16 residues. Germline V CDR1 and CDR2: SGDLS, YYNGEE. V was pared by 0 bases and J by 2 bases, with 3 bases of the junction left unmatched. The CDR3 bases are TGTGCCAGCAGCGTAGCATCTAGCGGGGGGGCCTACGAGCAGTACTTC. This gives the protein CASSVASSGGAYEQYF.

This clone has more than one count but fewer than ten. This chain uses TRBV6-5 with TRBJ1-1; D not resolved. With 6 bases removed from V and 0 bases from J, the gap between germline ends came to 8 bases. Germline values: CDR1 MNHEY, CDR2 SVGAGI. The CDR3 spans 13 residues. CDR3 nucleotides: TGTGCCAGCAGCAACCAGATGAACACTGAAGCTTTCTTT. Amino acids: CASSNQMNTEAFF.

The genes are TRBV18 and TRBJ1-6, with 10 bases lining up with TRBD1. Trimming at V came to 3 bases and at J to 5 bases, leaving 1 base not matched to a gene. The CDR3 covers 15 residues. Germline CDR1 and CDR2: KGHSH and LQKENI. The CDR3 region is CASSPGTGDNSPLHF. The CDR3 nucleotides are TGTGCCAGCTCACCCGGGACAGGGGATAATTCACCCCTCCACTTT.